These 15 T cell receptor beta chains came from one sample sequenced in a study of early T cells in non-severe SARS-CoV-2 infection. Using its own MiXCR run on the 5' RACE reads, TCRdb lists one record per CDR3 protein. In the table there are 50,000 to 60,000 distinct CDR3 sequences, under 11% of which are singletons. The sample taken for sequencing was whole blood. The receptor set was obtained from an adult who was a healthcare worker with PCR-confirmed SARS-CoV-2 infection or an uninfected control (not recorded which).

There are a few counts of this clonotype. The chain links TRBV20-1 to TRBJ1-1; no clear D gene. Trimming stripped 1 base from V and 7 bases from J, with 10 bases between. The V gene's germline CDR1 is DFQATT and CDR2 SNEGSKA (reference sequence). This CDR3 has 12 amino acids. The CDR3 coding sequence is TGCAGTGCTAGAGGTCACGATCGTGAAGCTTTCTTT. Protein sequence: CSARGHDREAFF.

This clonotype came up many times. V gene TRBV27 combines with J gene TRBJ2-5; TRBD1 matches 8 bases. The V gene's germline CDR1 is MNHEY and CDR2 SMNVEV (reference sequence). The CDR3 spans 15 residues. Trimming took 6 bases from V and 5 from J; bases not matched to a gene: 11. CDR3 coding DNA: TGTGCCAGCAGATCGACAGGGGCGGCGGCCGAGACCCAGTACTTC. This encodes CASRSTGAAAETQYF.

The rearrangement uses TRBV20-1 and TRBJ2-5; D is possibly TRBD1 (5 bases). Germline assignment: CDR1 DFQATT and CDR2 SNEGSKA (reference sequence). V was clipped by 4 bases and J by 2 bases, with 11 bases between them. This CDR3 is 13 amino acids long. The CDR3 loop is CSANGHPQETQYF. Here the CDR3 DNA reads TGCAGTGCTAACGGACACCCACAAGAGACCCAGTACTTC.

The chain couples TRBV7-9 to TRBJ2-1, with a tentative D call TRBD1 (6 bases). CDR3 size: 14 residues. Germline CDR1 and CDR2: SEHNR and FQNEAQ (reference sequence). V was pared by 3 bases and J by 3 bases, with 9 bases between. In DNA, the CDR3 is TGTGCCAGCAGCTTCCAACAGGGCTACAATGAGCAGTTCTTC. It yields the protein CASSFQQGYNEQFF.

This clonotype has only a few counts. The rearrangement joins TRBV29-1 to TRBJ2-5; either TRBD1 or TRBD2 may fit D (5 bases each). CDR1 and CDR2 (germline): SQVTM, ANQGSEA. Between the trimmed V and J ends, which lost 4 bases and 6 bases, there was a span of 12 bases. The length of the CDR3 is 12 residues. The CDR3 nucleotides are TGCAGCGTTGGGGGGACGGCGAAGACCCAGTACTTC. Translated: CSVGGTAKTQYF.

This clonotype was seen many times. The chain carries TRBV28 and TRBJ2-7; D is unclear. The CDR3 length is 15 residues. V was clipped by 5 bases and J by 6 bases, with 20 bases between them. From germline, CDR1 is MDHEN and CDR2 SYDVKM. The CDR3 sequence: CASSQQRPALSEQYF. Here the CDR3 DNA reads TGTGCCAGCAGTCAGCAGCGACCCGCCCTCTCCGAGCAGTACTTC.

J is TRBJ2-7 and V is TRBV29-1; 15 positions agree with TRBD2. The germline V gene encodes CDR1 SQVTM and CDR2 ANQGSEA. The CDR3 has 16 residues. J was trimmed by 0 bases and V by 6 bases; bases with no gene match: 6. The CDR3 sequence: CSVKGTSGGSSYEQYF. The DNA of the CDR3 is TGCAGCGTAAAGGGGACTAGCGGGGGGTCCTCCTACGAGCAGTACTTC.

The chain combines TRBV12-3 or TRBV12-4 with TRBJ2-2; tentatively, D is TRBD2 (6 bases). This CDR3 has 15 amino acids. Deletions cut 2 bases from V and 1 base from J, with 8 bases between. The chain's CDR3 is CASSLRGWNTGELFF. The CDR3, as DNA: TGTGCCAGCAGTTTACGGGGGTGGAACACCGGGGAGCTGTTTTTT.

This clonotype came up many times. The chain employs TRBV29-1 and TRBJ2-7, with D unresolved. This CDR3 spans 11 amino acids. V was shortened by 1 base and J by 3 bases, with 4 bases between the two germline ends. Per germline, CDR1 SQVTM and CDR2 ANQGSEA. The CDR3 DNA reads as TGCAGCGTTGAAGGTCGCTACGAGCAGTACTTC. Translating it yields CSVEGRYEQYF.

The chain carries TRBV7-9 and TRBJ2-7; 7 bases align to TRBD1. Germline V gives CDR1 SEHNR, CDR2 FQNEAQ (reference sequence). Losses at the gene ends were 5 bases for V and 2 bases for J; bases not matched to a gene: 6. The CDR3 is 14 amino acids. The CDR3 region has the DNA TGTGCCAGCAGCCCGATGACAGGGACCTACGAGCAGTACTTC. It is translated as CASSPMTGTYEQYF.

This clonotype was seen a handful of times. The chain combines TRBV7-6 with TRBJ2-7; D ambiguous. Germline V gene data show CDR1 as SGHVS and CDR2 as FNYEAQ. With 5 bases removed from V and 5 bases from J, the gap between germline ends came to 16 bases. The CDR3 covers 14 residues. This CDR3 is CASSDTLKGHEQYF. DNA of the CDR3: TGTGCCAGCAGCGACACCCTCAAGGGCCACGAGCAGTACTTC.

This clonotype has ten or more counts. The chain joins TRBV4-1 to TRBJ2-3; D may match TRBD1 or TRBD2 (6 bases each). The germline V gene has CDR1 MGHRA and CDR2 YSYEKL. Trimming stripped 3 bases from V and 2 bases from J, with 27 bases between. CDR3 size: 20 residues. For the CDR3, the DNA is TGCGCCAGCAGCCACACAGGGCGGGATTTTAGAGCGGGCTTCACAGATACGCAGTATTTT. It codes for CASSHTGRDFRAGFTDTQYF.

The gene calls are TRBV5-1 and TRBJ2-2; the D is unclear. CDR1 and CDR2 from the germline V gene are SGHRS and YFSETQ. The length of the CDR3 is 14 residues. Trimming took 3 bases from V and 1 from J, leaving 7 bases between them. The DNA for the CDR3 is TGCGCCAGCAGCTCTACGGGGAACACCGGGGAGCTGTTTTTT. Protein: CASSSTGNTGELFF.

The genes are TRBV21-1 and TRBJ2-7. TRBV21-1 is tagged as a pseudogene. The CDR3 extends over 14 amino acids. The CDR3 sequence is CASSKKRLLYEQYF. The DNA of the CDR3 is TGTGCCAGCAGCAAAAAACGATTACTCTACGAGCAGTACTTC.

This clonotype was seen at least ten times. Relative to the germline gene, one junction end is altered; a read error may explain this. The CDR3 DNA is TGTGCCAGCAGGTTGGGCGTGACAGATACGCAGTATTTT. It yields the protein CASRLGVTDTQYF. The rearrangement joins TRBV5-6 to TRBJ2-3; no reliable D call. Per the germline V gene, CDR1 is SGHDT and CDR2 is YYEEEE. The CDR3 covers 13 residues.